Each of the 18 T cell receptor beta chains below was sequenced from the same sample in a study of blood T cell repertoires in COVID-19. TCRdb's copy holds only in-frame clones and misses some; the assay was immunoSEQ multiplex PCR. Of around 200,000 clones listed, approximately 86% are singletons. The sequencing sample was made of peripheral blood. Receptors were obtained from a man in his forties with active or convalescent COVID-19.

The rearrangement links TRBV19 to TRBJ1-4; possible D gene TRBD1, 6 bases. Germline V CDR1 and CDR2: LNHDA, SQIVND (reference sequence). V shed 9 bases and J shed 0 bases, with 14 bases lying between them. The CDR3 has 15 residues. CDR3 amino acids: CASKTGWATNEKLFF. CDR3 coding DNA: TGTGCCAGCAAGACAGGTTGGGCAACTAATGAAAAACTGTTTTTT.

The V gene is TRBV18, the J gene TRBJ2-5; TRBD1 agrees at 7 bases. Germline CDR1 reads KGHSH; CDR2 reads LQKENI. V lost 6 bases, J lost 1 base, and 8 bases stayed unmatched. The CDR3 length is 15 residues. CDR3 nucleotides: TGTGCCAGCTCGCAACACCAGGGGGTCCAAGAGACCCAGTACTTC. Protein sequence: CASSQHQGVQETQYF. The whole variable domain, remainder taken from reference TRBV18 and TRBJ2-5, is NAGVMQNPRHLVRRRGQEARLRCSPMKGHSHVYWYRQLPEEGLKFMVYLQKENIIDESGMPKERFSAEFPKEGPSILRIQQVVRGDSAAYFCASSQHQGVQETQYFGPGTRLLVL.

The chain carries TRBV7-8 and TRBJ2-5, with 9 bases identical to TRBD2. The CDR3 length is 16 residues. The trim removed 5 bases at V and 2 bases at J, leaving 9 bases unmatched. Germline CDR1 SGHVS, CDR2 FQNEAQ. DNA of the CDR3: TGTGCCAGCAGCCACAGACTAGCGGCCAATCAAGAGACCCAGTACTTC. It is translated as CASSHRLAANQETQYF.

The V and J genes are TRBV4-3 and TRBJ2-2; D gene unclear. With 0 bases removed from V and 1 base from J, the gap between germline ends came to 6 bases. In germline, CDR1 is LGHNA, CDR2 YSLEER. The CDR3 contains 15 residues. This CDR3 reads CASSQDFRNTGELFF. CDR3 nucleotides: TGCGCCAGCAGCCAAGATTTCAGGAACACCGGGGAGCTGTTTTTT.

The chain combines TRBV11-2 with TRBJ2-7, with D maybe TRBD2 (5 bases). Trimming took 5 bases from V and 0 from J, leaving 14 bases between them. Per the germline V gene, CDR1 is SGHAT and CDR2 is FQNNGV. The CDR3 totals 15 residues. The CDR3 DNA is TGTGCCAGCAGCGACTGGGCAGGACTCTCCTACGAGCAGTACTTC. It is translated as CASSDWAGLSYEQYF.

This clone was seen only a few times. V gene TRBV27 combines with J gene TRBJ1-6; the D is unclear. The V and J ends lost 5 bases and 4 bases respectively, with 12 bases between them. CDR1 and CDR2 (germline): MNHEY, SMNVEV (reference sequence). The CDR3 has 15 amino acids. CDR3 nucleotides: TGTGCCAGCAGTCCCGGAGGGCTGTATAATTCACCCCTCCACTTT. The encoded protein is CASSPGGLYNSPLHF.

This chain links TRBV11-2 with TRBJ2-5, with 7 bases lining up with TRBD1. CDR1 is SGHAT, CDR2 FQNNGV, per germline. This CDR3 comprises 14 residues. J was trimmed by 4 bases and V by 1 base; bases with no gene match: 3. The CDR3 coding sequence is TGTGCCAGCAGCTTAGGGGCAGGGGGAGAGACCCAGTACTTC. Amino acid sequence: CASSLGAGGETQYF.

This clone was counted only a few times. This rearrangement joins TRBV9 to TRBJ1-3, with 7 bases fitting TRBD1. V lost 1 base, J lost 0 bases, and 4 bases stayed unmatched. This CDR3 spans 16 amino acids. Germline CDR1 SGDLS, CDR2 YYNGEE. CDR3 region: CASSVPRDSSGNTIYF. The CDR3 DNA reads as TGTGCCAGCAGCGTACCCCGGGACAGCTCTGGAAACACCATATATTTT. The full variable domain, completed using reference TRBV9 and TRBJ1-3, is DSGVTQTPKHLITATGQRVTLRCSPRSGDLSVYWYQQSLDQGLQFLIQYYNGEERAKGNILERFSAQQFPDLHSELNLSSLELGDSALYFCASSVPRDSSGNTIYFGEGSWLTVV.

This clone appeared a single time. This chain uses TRBV28 with TRBJ1-2; D gene ambiguous. Germline CDR1 reads MDHEN; CDR2 reads SYDVKM. The CDR3 runs 13 residues. V lost 4 bases and J 2 bases, leaving 8 bases between the germline ends. Here the CDR3 DNA reads TGTGCCAGCAGTTCCCGTCAGAACTATGGCTACACCTTC. Translating it yields CASSSRQNYGYTF.

The chain employs TRBV12-3 or TRBV12-4 and TRBJ2-2, with a possible D match to TRBD2 (5 bases). V lost 7 bases to trimming and J lost 6 bases, with 9 bases between them. The CDR3 length is 12 residues. CDR3 amino acids: CASNEGPGELFF. The DNA for the CDR3 is TGTGCCAGCAATGAGGGTCCCGGGGAGCTGTTTTTT.

The rearrangement uses TRBV28 and TRBJ1-2; 10 bases map to TRBD1. V dropped 10 bases and J dropped 4; count of bases not matched to a gene: 6. This CDR3 is built from 13 residues. CDR1 and CDR2 (germline): MDHEN, SYDVKM. The CDR3 region is CATGGQGIYGYTF. CDR3 DNA: TGTGCCACTGGGGGACAGGGGATCTATGGCTACACCTTC.

The chain uses TRBV2 and TRBJ1-1, with D hard to call. The length of the CDR3 is 13 residues. Germline CDR1 is SNHLY and CDR2 is FYNNEI. The germline V and J ends were trimmed by 3 bases and 1 base, with 6 bases remaining between them. The CDR3 reads CASSDSENTEAFF. CDR3 sequence (DNA): TGTGCCAGCAGTGACTCAGAGAACACTGAAGCTTTCTTT.

This sequence joins TRBV7-2 and TRBJ1-5, with a tentative D call TRBD1 (5 bases). The CDR3 runs 17 residues. The germline V and J ends were trimmed by 3 bases and 0 bases, with 15 bases remaining between them. From germline, CDR1 is SGHTA and CDR2 FQGNSA. The CDR3 nucleotides are TGTGCCAGCAGCTTTACTTCGGGGGATTATAGCAATCAGCCCCAGCATTTT. Amino acids: CASSFTSGDYSNQPQHF.

V usage is TRBV11-2 and J usage is TRBJ2-7; no firm D call. Trimming cost V 5 bases and J 10 bases, with 15 bases left between them. The length of the CDR3 is 12 residues. Germline values: CDR1 SGHAT, CDR2 FQNNGV. The chain's CDR3 is CASSPPVGPQYF. The CDR3 DNA is TGTGCCAGCAGCCCACCGGTGGGCCCTCAGTACTTC.

The V and J genes are TRBV6-5 and TRBJ1-4, with 7 bases lining up with TRBD1. Germline trimming cut 4 bases from V and 7 bases from J; bases unmatched to any gene: 12. The CDR3 runs 16 residues. Germline V gene lookup returns CDR1 MNHEY and CDR2 SVGAGI. The CDR3 here is CASSSQGRFRSEKLFF. The CDR3 DNA sequence: TGTGCCAGCAGTTCACAGGGGAGGTTTAGAAGTGAAAAACTGTTTTTT.

The V call is TRBV11-3, the J call TRBJ2-2, with D maybe TRBD1 (6 bases). Trimming cost V 3 bases and J 7 bases, with 15 bases left between them. There are 15 residues in the CDR3. Looked up from germline, CDR1 is SGHNT and CDR2 is YENEEA. CDR3 DNA: TGTGCCAGCAGCTTTGTTGGGGGCGGTATCGGGGAGCTGTTTTTT. Translation: CASSFVGGGIGELFF.

This chain joins TRBV4-1 and TRBJ1-2; D is uncertain. This CDR3 contains 14 residues. Deletions cut 0 bases from V and 4 bases from J, with 9 bases between. Per the germline V gene, CDR1 is MGHRA and CDR2 is YSYEKL. The CDR3 sequence: CASSQDKTSYGYTF. In nucleotides, the CDR3 is TGCGCCAGCAGCCAAGATAAAACTTCCTATGGCTACACCTTC.

The chain carries TRBV28 and TRBJ2-2, with 8 bases lining up with TRBD2. This CDR3 contains 16 residues. The trim removed 3 bases at V and 6 bases at J, leaving 9 bases unmatched. In germline, CDR1 is MDHEN, CDR2 SYDVKM. The CDR3 spells CASSFGGAGGAGELFF. In nucleotides, the CDR3 is TGTGCCAGCAGTTTCGGGGGCGCCGGGGGGGCCGGGGAGCTGTTTTTT. Looking up the rest from reference TRBV28 and TRBJ2-2 gives the full variable domain: DVKVTQSSRYLVKRTGEKVFLECVQDMDHENMFWYRQDPGLGLRLIYFSYDVKMKEKGDIPEGYSVSREKKERFSLILESASTNQTSMYLCASSFGGAGGAGELFFGEGSRLTVL.